This T cell receptor (beta chain) was sequenced in a study of blood T cell repertoires in COVID-19. Study background: The analysed material was cDNA or gDNA that came from T cells, B-cell-depleted T cells, or PBMCs.

TCRdb keeps only in-frame clones here, not all; method: immunoSEQ multiplex PCR. The sample shows about 98,000 clones, more than 60% of them seen only once. CDR3 length: 15 amino acids. CDR1 and CDR2 from the germline V gene are SGHTA and FQGNSA. The germline V and J ends were trimmed by 0 bases and 4 bases, with 10 bases remaining between them. The chain has TRBV7-2 and TRBJ2-1; D is unclear. Input material: peripheral blood. This clonotype was sampled from a man in his sixties or seventies with acute or convalescent COVID-19. This CDR3 is CASSLASTRYNEQFF. In DNA, the CDR3 is TGTGCCAGCAGCTTAGCCTCGACTCGATACAATGAGCAGTTCTTC.